These 2 T cell receptor beta chains were all obtained from the same sample, sequenced in a study of OX40 agonist ivuxolimab in advanced cancers. The data were produced by immunoSEQ multiplex PCR, yet TCRdb's version contains in-frame clones alone and is incomplete. The repertoire holds about 40,000 clones, with about 86% as singletons. Material: CD4+ or CD8+ T cells sorted from blood, obtained in a trial of the OX40 agonist ivuxolimab. These TCRs come from an adult with an advanced solid tumor such as melanoma, head and neck, liver or kidney cancer.

The chain combines TRBV4-3 with TRBJ2-1; D is undetermined. This CDR3 region has 15 residues. Per germline, CDR1 LGHNA and CDR2 YSLEER. Trimming pared 0 bases from V and 8 bases from J, leaving 14 bases between. The CDR3 region has the DNA TGCGCCAGCAGCCAAGATCGGCCGGGCTTGGATGAGCAGTTCTTC. Its protein is CASSQDRPGLDEQFF.

This rearrangement joins TRBV7-6 to TRBJ1-4; 11 nucleotides agree with TRBD1. Trimming cost V 5 bases and J 8 bases; bases outside gene matches: 13. The V gene's germline CDR1 is SGHVS and CDR2 FNYEAQ. The CDR3 runs to 17 residues. The CDR3 nucleotides are TGTGCCAGCAGCATATCTTGGAGTGGGACAGGGGGAGAAAAACTGTTTTTT. Residues: CASSISWSGTGGEKLFF. Supplemented by reference TRBV7-6 and TRBJ1-4, the full variable domain reads GAGVSQSPRYKVTKRGQDVALRCDPISGHVSLYWYRQALGQGPEFLTYFNYEAQQDKSGLPNDRFSAERPEGSISTLTIQRTEQRDSAMYRCASSISWSGTGGEKLFFGSGTQLSVL.